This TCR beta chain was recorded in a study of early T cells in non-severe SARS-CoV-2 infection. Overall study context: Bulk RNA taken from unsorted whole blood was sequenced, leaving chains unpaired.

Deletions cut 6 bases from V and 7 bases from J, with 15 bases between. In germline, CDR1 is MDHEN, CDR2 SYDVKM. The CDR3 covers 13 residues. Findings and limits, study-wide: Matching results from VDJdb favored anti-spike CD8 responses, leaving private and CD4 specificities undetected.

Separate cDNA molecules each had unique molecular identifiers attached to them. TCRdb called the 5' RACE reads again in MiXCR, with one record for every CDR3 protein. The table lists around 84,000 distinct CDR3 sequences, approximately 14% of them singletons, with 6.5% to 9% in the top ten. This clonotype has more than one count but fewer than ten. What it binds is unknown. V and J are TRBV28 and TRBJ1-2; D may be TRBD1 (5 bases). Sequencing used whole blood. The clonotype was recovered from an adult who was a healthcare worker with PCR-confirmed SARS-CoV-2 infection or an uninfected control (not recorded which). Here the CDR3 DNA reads TGTGCCAGCAGAGCTGACAGTTCCTCTGGCTACACCTTC. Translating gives CASRADSSSGYTF.